This T cell receptor (beta chain) was identified in a study of blood T cell repertoires in COVID-19. On the study more broadly: The study drew acute and convalescent COVID-19 samples from the United States, Italy and Spain.

Original handling: Using reference gene primer amplification, nucleated cell counts were estimated. Generated by immunoSEQ multiplex PCR, the TCRdb table keeps only in-frame clones and is missing some. V and J calls and clone size are those listed in that table; D and trimming were worked out from the DNA. The table lists 20,000 to 25,000 clones, 75% to 90% of them singletons. The sample taken for sequencing was peripheral blood. The source of this sequence is a woman older than 75 with acute or convalescent COVID-19.

CDR3 sequence: CASSLQTIPSGANVLTF. The CDR3 DNA sequence: TGTGCCAGCAGCTTACAGACTATTCCCTCTGGGGCCAACGTCCTGACTTTC. The chain links TRBV9 to TRBJ2-6; maybe TRBD2 (5 bases). Trimming removed 4 bases at V and 0 bases at J, with 14 bases between. CDR3 length: 17 amino acids. Germline CDR1 and CDR2: SGDLS and YYNGEE.